One sample yielded the 22 T cell receptor beta chains listed below, sequenced in a study of CD8 T cells in ankylosing spondylitis. TCRdb re-called the 5' RACE reads through MiXCR, storing one row per CDR3 protein. The sample records some 33,000 distinct CDR3 sequences, 12% to 15% being singletons. The sample taken for sequencing was blood. These receptor sequences come from a male donor with ankylosing spondylitis or in good health (not recorded which).

This clonotype was counted only a few times. The rearrangement links TRBV4-2 to TRBJ1-4, with D unresolved. V was pared by 0 bases and J by 4 bases, with 15 bases between. Germline V lookup: CDR1 LGHNA, CDR2 YNFKEQ. This CDR3 has 17 residues. CDR3 nucleotide sequence: TGTGCCAGCAGCCAAGATACATCTGGGCGGCTTAATGAAAAACTGTTTTTT. It translates to CASSQDTSGRLNEKLFF.

The sample holds many counts of this clonotype. V usage is TRBV29-1 and J usage is TRBJ2-1; D not certain. The CDR3 totals 11 residues. The V end was cut by 1 base, the J end by 9 bases, with 7 bases between. Germline CDR1 and CDR2: SQVTM and ANQGSEA. As DNA, the CDR3 is TGCAGCGTTGAAGTAAGGATTGAGCAGTTCTTC. It encodes CSVEVRIEQFF.

This clonotype was detected a few times. The chain links TRBV29-1 to TRBJ2-2, with 11 bases identical to TRBD2. This CDR3 region has 15 residues. The ends lost 6 bases at V and 7 bases at J; junction bases unmatched: 10. Germline CDR1 reads SQVTM; CDR2 reads ANQGSEA. CDR3 in DNA: TGCAGCGTCGAGGTAGCGGGGGGGCTAAGCGGGGAGCTGTTTTTT. Encoded protein: CSVEVAGGLSGELFF.

This clonotype occurred a few times. This chain joins TRBV10-3 and TRBJ1-1; tentative D call: TRBD1 (6 bases). This CDR3 spans 14 amino acids. Between the trimmed V and J ends, which lost 10 bases and 0 bases, there was a span of 15 bases. Germline lookup yields CDR1 ENHRY and CDR2 SYGVKD. The CDR3 bases are TGTGCCACGCTAGGGGGAGGGATGAACACTGAAGCTTTCTTT. It yields the protein CATLGGGMNTEAFF.

This clonotype showed up just a few times. This sequence joins TRBV4-3 and TRBJ2-3, with no clear D. The ends were cut back, 11 bases at V and 0 bases at J, with 12 bases in the middle. The CDR3 extends over 13 amino acids. In germline, CDR1 is LGHNA, CDR2 YSLEER. The CDR3 sequence: CAPPWFSTDTQYF. The CDR3 DNA sequence: TGCGCCCCCCCGTGGTTCAGCACAGATACGCAGTATTTT.

The chain combines TRBV28 with TRBJ2-3; no clear D gene. The length of the CDR3 is 15 residues. Trimming stripped 3 bases from V and 6 bases from J, with 16 bases between. CDR1 and CDR2 from the germline V gene are MDHEN and SYDVKM. The CDR3 protein is CASSFNYQVGDTQYF. In DNA, the CDR3 is TGTGCCAGCAGTTTTAACTATCAAGTGGGCGATACGCAGTATTTT. The whole variable domain, remainder taken from reference TRBV28 and TRBJ2-3, is DVKVTQSSRYLVKRTGEKVFLECVQDMDHENMFWYRQDPGLGLRLIYFSYDVKMKEKGDIPEGYSVSREKKERFSLILESASTNQTSMYLCASSFNYQVGDTQYFGPGTRLTVL.

This chain links TRBV7-3 with TRBJ2-3; no definite D call. CDR1 SGHTA and CDR2 FQGTGA come from the germline V gene. V lost 5 bases to trimming and J lost 0 bases, with 12 bases between them. The CDR3 totals 15 residues. This CDR3 is CASSLGETSTDTQYF. The CDR3 region has the DNA TGTGCCAGCAGCCTCGGAGAAACTAGCACAGATACGCAGTATTTT.

In its sample, this clonotype was seen a few times. J is TRBJ2-1 and V is TRBV7-2, with 8 bases identical to TRBD2. This CDR3 spans 14 amino acids. Germline V gene lookup returns CDR1 SGHTA and CDR2 FQGNSA. The V gene end was trimmed by 1 base and the J gene end by 5 bases; junction bases not matched to a gene: 1. CDR3 sequence (DNA): TGTGCCAGCAGCTTAGTTAGCGGGAACAATGAGCAGTTCTTC. Its translation is CASSLVSGNNEQFF.

This clonotype showed up just a few times. V is TRBV11-2 and J is TRBJ1-5, with 8 bases that match TRBD1. The CDR3 consists of 15 residues. The ends lost 5 bases at V and 5 bases at J; junction bases unmatched: 8. Germline V gene data show CDR1 as SGHAT and CDR2 as FQNNGV. The CDR3 loop reads CASSPGQAVDQPQHF. The DNA of the CDR3 is TGTGCCAGCAGCCCGGGACAGGCCGTCGATCAGCCCCAGCATTTT.

J is TRBJ2-1 and V is TRBV29-1; TRBD1 matches 8 bases. V lost 5 bases to trimming and J lost 5 bases; unmatched junction nucleotides: 5. The CDR3 extends over 13 amino acids. Germline V gene data show CDR1 as SQVTM and CDR2 as ANQGSEA. CDR3 nucleotide sequence: TGCAGCGTTCTGGACAGGGTAAACAATGAGCAGTTCTTC. Amino acid sequence: CSVLDRVNNEQFF.

The CDR3, as DNA: TGTGCCAGCACCAAGACAGGGTATTCAGATACGCAGTATTTT. Translating gives CASTKTGYSDTQYF. The chain employs TRBV6-5 and TRBJ2-3, with TRBD1 identical over 7 bases. Per the germline V gene, CDR1 is MNHEY and CDR2 is SVGAGI. The CDR3 extends over 14 amino acids. Unmatched junction bases numbered 8, after V lost 7 bases and J lost 4 bases.

This clonotype was seen a few times. This chain uses TRBV29-1 with TRBJ2-2; 11 bases align to TRBD2. Trimming cost V 6 bases and J 5 bases; bases outside gene matches: 8. The CDR3 runs 15 residues. The germline V gene encodes CDR1 SQVTM and CDR2 ANQGSEA. The CDR3 DNA is TGCAGCGTCAACCCTAGCGGGAGGAGGACCGGGGAGCTGTTTTTT. Translated: CSVNPSGRRTGELFF.

The genes are TRBV6-5 and TRBJ2-3; 7 positions agree with TRBD1. J was trimmed by 1 base and V by 7 bases; bases with no gene match: 8. Germline V gives CDR1 MNHEY, CDR2 SVGAGI. The CDR3 spans 15 residues. In DNA form, the CDR3 reads TGTGCCAGCAATATAACAGGGGTCCGCACAGATACGCAGTATTTT. Protein product: CASNITGVRTDTQYF.

The table lists this clonotype with a few counts. V and J are TRBV7-8 and TRBJ2-3; TRBD2 is a possible D gene (6 bases). Trimming pared 1 base from V and 2 bases from J, leaving 13 bases between. Germline CDR1 and CDR2: SGHVS and FQNEAQ. This CDR3 is built from 16 residues. CDR3 protein: CASSLGTGTYTDTQYF. In DNA form, the CDR3 reads TGTGCCAGCAGCTTAGGCACGGGGACTTACACAGATACGCAGTATTTT.

The sample holds a few counts of this clonotype. The chain joins TRBV28 to TRBJ2-2; D gene ambiguous. Germline lookup yields CDR1 MDHEN and CDR2 SYDVKM. The V end lost 8 bases, the J end lost 2 bases, and 12 bases lay between the germline ends. This CDR3 is 14 amino acids long. CDR3 sequence (DNA): TGTGCCAGCTTCGGAGAGGCTAACACCGGGGAGCTGTTTTTT. Protein: CASFGEANTGELFF.

This clonotype was seen more than once but under ten times. The rearrangement uses TRBV6-2 or TRBV6-3 and TRBJ2-7; possibly TRBD1 for D (5 bases). The CDR3 sequence is 14 residues long. CDR1 and CDR2 (germline): MNHEY, SVGEGT. V gave up 6 bases and J gave up 3 bases, with 15 bases separating them. The CDR3 sequence: CASRQAGRSYEQYV. DNA of the CDR3: TGTGCCAGCAGACAGGCAGGGCGGAGCTACGAGCAGTACGTC.

The J gene is TRBJ2-3, the V gene TRBV2; TRBD2 agrees at 13 bases. The CDR3 totals 16 residues. V shed 6 bases and J 2 bases; nucleotides not matched to a gene: 5. Germline assignment: CDR1 SNHLY and CDR2 FYNNEI. CDR3 sequence: CASRRLAGGFTDTQYF. In nucleotides, the CDR3 is TGTGCCAGCAGGAGACTAGCGGGGGGCTTCACAGATACGCAGTATTTT.

This clonotype was picked up a small number of times. The chain has TRBV15 and TRBJ2-2, with D perhaps TRBD1 (6 bases). Germline V gene data show CDR1 as LNHNV and CDR2 as YYDKDF (reference sequence). V lost 2 bases to trimming and J lost 6 bases, with 10 bases between them. The CDR3 is 14 residues long. This chain's CDR3 is CATSRTGRAGELFF. The DNA for the CDR3 is TGTGCCACCAGCAGAACAGGGAGAGCCGGGGAGCTGTTTTTT.

The genes are TRBV7-2 and TRBJ2-5; D possibly corresponds to TRBD1 (5 bases). The V gene's germline CDR1 is SGHTA and CDR2 FQGNSA. This CDR3 is built from 13 residues. Trimming removed 8 bases at V and 4 bases at J, with 14 bases between. CDR3 nucleotide sequence: TGTGCCAGCTCTTTCAGGGAAGGAGAGACCCAGTACTTC. It translates to CASSFREGETQYF.

This clonotype has a count of ten or more. The rearrangement links TRBV3-1 to TRBJ2-1, with D perhaps matching TRBD2 (5 bases). Trimming pared 0 bases from V and 6 bases from J, leaving 12 bases between. There are 15 residues in the CDR3. Germline V gives CDR1 LGHDT, CDR2 YNNKEL (reference sequence). CDR3 DNA sequence: TGTGCCAGCAGCCAAGATCTGAGCGCGGGCAATGAGCAGTTCTTC. It yields the protein CASSQDLSAGNEQFF.

This chain connects TRBV5-1 to TRBJ2-7; TRBD1 matches 11 bases. Germline-derived CDR1 and CDR2 are SGHRS and YFSETQ. The J segment lost 2 bases and the V segment lost 4 bases, leaving 5 bases of the junction unmatched. The CDR3 is 15 residues long. The CDR3 DNA reads TGCGCCAGCAGCGGGTCGGGACAGGGGGCCTACGAGCAGTACTTC. Translating gives CASSGSGQGAYEQYF. The entire variable domain, with the rest obtained from reference TRBV5-1 and TRBJ2-7, is as follows: KAGVTQTPRYLIKTRGQQVTLSCSPISGHRSVSWYQQTPGQGLQFLFEYFSETQRNKGNFPGRFSGRQFSNSRSEMNVSTLELGDSALYLCASSGSGQGAYEQYFGPGTRLTVT.

The V and J genes are TRBV20-1 and TRBJ2-7, with a possible D match to TRBD1 (7 bases). The CDR3 sequence is 12 residues long. The V gene's germline CDR1 is DFQATT and CDR2 SNEGSKA (reference sequence). CDR3 in DNA: TGCAGCGCAGGGGGGAGAAGGAACGAGCAGTACTTC. This encodes CSAGGRRNEQYF.